The 27 T cell receptor beta chains below were found in one sample sequenced in a study of blood T cell repertoires in COVID-19. The protocol was immunoSEQ multiplex PCR, while the TCRdb copy is restricted to in-frame clones and leaves out a portion. The sample lists about 120,000 clones; 80% to 90% were seen once. The sample was peripheral blood. The receptors come from a man aged 70-80 years with active or convalescent COVID-19.

The chain employs TRBV27 and TRBJ1-6; 8 bases map to TRBD1. Germline values: CDR1 MNHEY, CDR2 SMNVEV (reference sequence). The ends lost 8 bases at V and 10 bases at J; junction bases unmatched: 7. This CDR3 region has 13 residues. CDR3 sequence (DNA): TGTGCCAGCTCAGGGGGCTTAGGGTCACCCCTCCACTTT. Translating gives CASSGGLGSPLHF.

V and J are TRBV7-2 and TRBJ1-6; TRBD1 aligns across 8 bases. The CDR3 has 14 amino acids. Germline CDR1 reads SGHTA; CDR2 reads FQGNSA. V shed 6 bases, J shed 7 bases, and the junction held 5 bases outside the gene matches. CDR3: CASRPTGANSPLHF. The CDR3 bases are TGTGCCAGCAGACCGACAGGGGCCAATTCACCCCTCCACTTT. Based on the CDR3 plus reference TRBV7-2 and TRBJ1-6, the full variable domain is GAGVSQSPSNKVTEKGKDVELRCDPISGHTALYWYRQSLGQGLEFLIYFQGNSAPDKSGLPSDRFSAERTGGSVSTLTIQRTQQEDSAVYLCASRPTGANSPLHFGNGTRLTVT.

V gene TRBV28 combines with J gene TRBJ1-4; 9 nucleotides align to TRBD1. CDR1 and CDR2 (germline): MDHEN, SYDVKM. The CDR3 consists of 15 residues. V was clipped by 6 bases and J by 5 bases; unmatched bases: 7. CDR3 nucleotide sequence: TGTGCCAGCAGACCTACAGGGGGCAGAAATGAAAAACTGTTTTTT. This codes for CASRPTGGRNEKLFF.

Here the CDR3 reads CASSRQTSAETQYF. Written as DNA, the CDR3 is TGTGCCAGTAGTCGCCAGACTAGCGCGGAGACCCAGTACTTC. The rearrangement uses TRBV19 and TRBJ2-5; 8 bases line up with TRBD2. V trimming: 5 bases; J trimming: 5 bases; junction bases outside the gene matches: 7. Looked up from germline, CDR1 is LNHDA and CDR2 is SQIVND (reference sequence). The CDR3 is 14 amino acids.

CDR3 region: CARSTGGKEKLFF. The CDR3 coding sequence is TGTGCCAGATCGACAGGGGGCAAAGAAAAACTGTTTTTT. The chain is built from TRBV11-3 and TRBJ1-4; 10 bases fit TRBD1. V shed 9 bases, J shed 8 bases, and the junction held 6 bases outside the gene matches. The CDR3 extends over 13 amino acids. Germline-derived CDR1 and CDR2 are SGHNT and YENEEA.

This sequence joins TRBV6-5 and TRBJ2-7; possibly TRBD2 for D (6 bases). The CDR3 runs 15 residues. Trimming pared 0 bases from V and 2 bases from J, leaving 11 bases between. Looked up from germline, CDR1 is MNHEY and CDR2 is SVGAGI. For the CDR3, the DNA is TGTGCCAGCAGTTACTCACCCGGGAGTACCTACGAGCAGTACTTC. This translates into CASSYSPGSTYEQYF.

This clone was observed a handful of times. The chain joins TRBV7-2 to TRBJ1-1, with D tentatively TRBD1 (5 bases). The CDR3 has 14 amino acids. CDR1 and CDR2 (germline): SGHTA, FQGNSA. V shed 2 bases and J shed 6 bases, with 13 bases lying between them. The CDR3 loop reads CASSLRGTGAEAFF. CDR3 nucleotide sequence: TGTGCCAGCAGCTTACGCGGCACAGGCGCTGAAGCTTTCTTT. The full variable domain, with the rest looked up from reference TRBV7-2 and TRBJ1-1, is GAGVSQSPSNKVTEKGKDVELRCDPISGHTALYWYRQSLGQGLEFLIYFQGNSAPDKSGLPSDRFSAERTGGSVSTLTIQRTQQEDSAVYLCASSLRGTGAEAFFGQGTRLTVV.

The chain recombines TRBV18 with TRBJ2-1; a weak D match, TRBD1 (5 bases). Per germline, CDR1 KGHSH and CDR2 LQKENI. V was pared by 2 bases and J by 7 bases, with 12 bases between. This CDR3 contains 14 residues. The CDR3 protein is CASSPTGTRNEQFF. The CDR3 region has the DNA TGTGCCAGCTCACCAACAGGCACTCGGAATGAGCAGTTCTTC.

This sequence joins TRBV13 and TRBJ2-3; the match to TRBD2 covers 11 bases. The CDR3 spans 15 residues. Germline lookup yields CDR1 PRHDT and CDR2 FYEKMQ (reference sequence). Losses at the gene ends were 5 bases for V and 4 bases for J; bases not matched to a gene: 5. CDR3 residues: CASSRLAGTADTQYF. CDR3 DNA: TGTGCCAGCAGCCGACTAGCGGGAACTGCAGATACGCAGTATTTT.

In this sample, this clone turned up once. The rearrangement joins TRBV28 to TRBJ2-7; a possible D gene is TRBD2 (6 bases). Germline CDR1 MDHEN, CDR2 SYDVKM. This CDR3 contains 16 residues. Trimming took off 5 bases at V and 0 bases at J, with 17 bases between the two ends. As DNA, the CDR3 is TGTGCCAGCAGTCCGTGGGGGGAGGCCTCCTCCTACGAGCAGTACTTC. Amino acid sequence: CASSPWGEASSYEQYF.

The chain uses TRBV9 and TRBJ2-1; 9 positions agree with TRBD2. The CDR3 consists of 16 residues. Germline CDR1 and CDR2: SGDLS and YYNGEE. With V trimmed by 1 base and J by 8 bases, 10 bases remained unmatched. In DNA, the CDR3 is TGTGCCAGCAGCGTAATGGCGGGAGGGCCCGGGTATGAGCAGTTCTTC. Translating gives CASSVMAGGPGYEQFF.

V is TRBV4-1 and J is TRBJ2-1; a possible D gene is TRBD2 (5 bases). V shed 1 base and J shed 6 bases, with 7 bases lying between them. Looked up from germline, CDR1 is MGHRA and CDR2 is YSYEKL. This CDR3 has 13 residues. CDR3 coding DNA: TGCGCCAGCAGCCAAGGAGGGCCCAATGAGCAGTTCTTC. Amino acid sequence: CASSQGGPNEQFF.

The chain joins TRBV4-1 to TRBJ2-3, with TRBD1 matching over 9 bases. This CDR3 region has 15 residues. Germline CDR1 is MGHRA and CDR2 is YSYEKL. Losses at the gene ends were 2 bases for V and 4 bases for J; bases not matched to a gene: 4. The CDR3 nucleotides are TGCGCCAGCAGCCAACCGGGACAGGGCGCAGATACGCAGTATTTT. Translating it yields CASSQPGQGADTQYF.

The chain has TRBV10-3 and TRBJ1-1; D perhaps matches TRBD1 (5 bases). Germline V gene lookup returns CDR1 ENHRY and CDR2 SYGVKD. The V end was cut by 4 bases, the J end by 1 base, with 16 bases between. The length of the CDR3 is 16 residues. Here the CDR3 DNA reads TGTGCCATCAGTGGCATACGGGACTCGGGGAACACTGAAGCTTTCTTT. It encodes CAISGIRDSGNTEAFF.

The J gene is TRBJ1-4, the V gene TRBV7-9, with 7 bases matching TRBD1. The CDR3 is 14 amino acids. J was trimmed by 5 bases and V by 5 bases; bases with no gene match: 5. Germline V lookup: CDR1 SEHNR, CDR2 FQNEAQ (reference sequence). The CDR3 loop is CASSLGTENEKLFF. CDR3 nucleotide sequence: TGTGCCAGCAGCCTCGGGACAGAGAATGAAAAACTGTTTTTT.

The rearrangement uses TRBV2 and TRBJ2-5; TRBD2 agrees at 7 bases. Germline CDR1 and CDR2: SNHLY and FYNNEI. The V segment lost 6 bases and the J segment 3 bases; nucleotides outside the gene matches: 10. The CDR3 sequence is 15 residues long. The CDR3 sequence: CASRRSGIREETQYF. As DNA, the CDR3 is TGTGCCAGCAGACGGAGCGGGATCAGGGAAGAGACCCAGTACTTC.

Turning to this clone: One end of the junction varies from germline; a read error may be responsible. The V gene is TRBV7-7, the J gene TRBJ2-2; 7 bases match TRBD2. The CDR3 totals 15 residues. Germline CDR1 reads SSHAT; CDR2 reads FNYEAQ (reference sequence). In nucleotides, the CDR3 is TGTGCTAGCAGCTTTGGGGGGGCGAACACCGGGGAGCTGTTTTTT. Its protein product is CASSFGGANTGELFF.

The V gene is TRBV3-1 (or the pseudogene TRBV3-2), the J gene TRBJ1-5; 7 nucleotides match TRBD1. CDR1 and CDR2 from the germline V gene are LGHDT and YNNKEL (reference sequence). The CDR3 is 16 amino acids. Germline trimming cut 4 bases from V and 3 bases from J; bases unmatched to any gene: 9. The CDR3 nucleotides read TGTGCCAGCAGCCCGGGACAGCCCCTTGACAATCAGCCCCAGCATTTT. Translating gives CASSPGQPLDNQPQHF.

This chain connects TRBV28 to TRBJ1-1; D not certain. Germline CDR1 reads MDHEN; CDR2 reads SYDVKM. The CDR3 consists of 12 residues. Trimming removed 7 bases from V and 5 bases from J, with 11 bases in between. The CDR3 coding sequence is TGTGCCAGCAAGGAGAGTTATACTGAAGCTTTCTTT. Residues: CASKESYTEAFF.

The chain couples TRBV5-5 to TRBJ1-5; no clear D gene. Trimming took off 1 base at V and 3 bases at J, with 11 bases between the two ends. The CDR3 sequence is 15 residues long. CDR1 SGHKS and CDR2 YYEKEE come from the germline V gene (reference sequence). The CDR3 is CASSLLVNPNQPQHF. The CDR3 DNA reads as TGTGCCAGCAGCTTGCTTGTTAATCCCAATCAGCCCCAGCATTTT. The whole variable domain, remainder taken from reference TRBV5-5 and TRBJ1-5, is DAGVTQSPTHLIKTRGQQVTLRCSPISGHKSVSWYQQVLGQGPQFIFQYYEKEERGRGNFPDRFSARQFPNYSSELNVNALLLGDSALYLCASSLLVNPNQPQHFGDGTRLSIL.

The rearrangement uses TRBV9 and TRBJ1-6; D is unclear. The CDR3 covers 15 residues. V was shortened by 4 bases and J by 6 bases, with 14 bases between the two germline ends. CDR1 SGDLS and CDR2 YYNGEE come from the germline V gene. Here the CDR3 reads CASSPRSGFNSPLHF. The CDR3 DNA is TGTGCCAGCAGCCCCCGGAGTGGGTTTAATTCACCCCTCCACTTT.

The chain couples TRBV5-8 to TRBJ2-5; 11 bases map to TRBD2. V lost 5 bases and J lost 5; bases outside the gene matches: 8. Germline V gives CDR1 SGHTS, CDR2 YDEGEE. The CDR3 runs to 15 residues. Here the CDR3 DNA reads TGTGCCAGCAGACTAGCGGGAGCGTTGTCGGAGACCCAGTACTTC. Amino acids: CASRLAGALSETQYF. Drawing the rest from reference TRBV5-8 and TRBJ2-5, the complete variable domain is EAGVTQSPTHLIKTRGQQATLRCSPISGHTSVYWYQQALGLGLQFLLWYDEGEERNRGNFPPRFSGRQFPNYSSELNVNALELEDSALYLCASRLAGALSETQYFGPGTRLLVL.

In DNA form, the CDR3 reads TGTGCCAGCAGCCCTGAAGCGGGAGAGGCCTACAATGAGCAGTTCTTC. This translates into CASSPEAGEAYNEQFF. The chain employs TRBV5-5 and TRBJ2-1; TRBD2 aligns across 8 bases. The CDR3 sequence is 16 residues long. The ends lost 4 bases at V and 2 bases at J; junction bases unmatched: 8. Germline lookup yields CDR1 SGHKS and CDR2 YYEKEE (reference sequence).

The chain is built from TRBV13 and TRBJ2-7, with D tentatively TRBD2 (6 bases). The V and J ends lost 0 bases and 2 bases respectively, with 11 bases between them. This CDR3 comprises 15 residues. The germline CDR1 and CDR2 sequences are PRHDT and FYEKMQ (reference sequence). The CDR3 loop is CASSLGGTGTYEQYF. For the CDR3, the DNA is TGTGCCAGCAGCTTAGGCGGGACTGGGACCTACGAGCAGTACTTC.

This clone appeared a few times. The V gene is TRBV4-1, the J gene TRBJ1-2; D is perhaps TRBD1 (5 bases). The CDR3 covers 17 residues. Germline lookup yields CDR1 MGHRA and CDR2 YSYEKL. V was cut by 0 bases and J by 5 bases, with 19 bases left in between. The DNA of the CDR3 is TGCGCCAGCAGCCAAGAATACGGGGGATGGGCAGGATATGGCTACACCTTC. Amino acids: CASSQEYGGWAGYGYTF.

This clone was detected only a few times. The rearrangement joins TRBV2 to TRBJ1-5, with D possibly matching TRBD1 (5 bases). Germline V lookup: CDR1 SNHLY, CDR2 FYNNEI. V shed 5 bases and J shed 4 bases, with 9 bases lying between them. This CDR3 comprises 13 residues. The CDR3 loop reads CASSLTENQPQHF. CDR3 DNA: TGTGCCAGCAGTTTGACAGAGAATCAGCCCCAGCATTTT. The full variable domain, rest sourced from reference TRBV2 and TRBJ1-5, is EPEVTQTPSHQVTQMGQEVILRCVPISNHLYFYWYRQILGQKVEFLVSFYNNEISEKSEIFDDQFSVERPDGSNFTLKIRSTKLEDSAMYFCASSLTENQPQHFGDGTRLSIL.

The gene calls are TRBV2 and TRBJ2-7; no definite D call. Trimming removed 3 bases from V and 3 bases from J, with 6 bases in between. Per germline, CDR1 SNHLY and CDR2 FYNNEI. The CDR3 is 12 amino acids. The CDR3 DNA follows: TGTGCCAGCAGTGAGTTCAGCTACGAGCAGTACTTC. Translating gives CASSEFSYEQYF.